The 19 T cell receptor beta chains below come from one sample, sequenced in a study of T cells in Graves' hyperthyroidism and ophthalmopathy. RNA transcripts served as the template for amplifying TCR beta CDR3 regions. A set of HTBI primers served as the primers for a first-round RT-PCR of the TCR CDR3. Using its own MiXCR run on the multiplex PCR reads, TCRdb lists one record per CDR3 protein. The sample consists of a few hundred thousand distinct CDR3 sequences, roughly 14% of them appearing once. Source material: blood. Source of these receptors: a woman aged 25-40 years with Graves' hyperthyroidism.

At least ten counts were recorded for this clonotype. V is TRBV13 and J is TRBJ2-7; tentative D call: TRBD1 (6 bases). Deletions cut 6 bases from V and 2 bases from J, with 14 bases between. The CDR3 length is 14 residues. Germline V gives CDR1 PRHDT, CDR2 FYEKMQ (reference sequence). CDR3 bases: TGTGCCAGCAGTGAGACAGGTTCAACCTACGAGCAGTACTTC. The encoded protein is CASSETGSTYEQYF.

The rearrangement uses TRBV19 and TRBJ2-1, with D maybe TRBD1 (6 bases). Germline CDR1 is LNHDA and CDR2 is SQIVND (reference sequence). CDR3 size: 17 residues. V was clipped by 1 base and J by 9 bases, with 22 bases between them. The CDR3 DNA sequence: TGTGCCAGTAGTATAGGAAACAGGTTGGGGGACAATGGTGAGCAGTTCTTC. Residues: CASSIGNRLGDNGEQFF.

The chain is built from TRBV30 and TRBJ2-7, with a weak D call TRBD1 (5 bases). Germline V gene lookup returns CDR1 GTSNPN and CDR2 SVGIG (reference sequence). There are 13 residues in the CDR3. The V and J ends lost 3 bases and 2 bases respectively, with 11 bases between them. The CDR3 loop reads CAWSGRAPYEQYF. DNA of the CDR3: TGTGCCTGGAGCGGCAGGGCCCCCTACGAGCAGTACTTC.

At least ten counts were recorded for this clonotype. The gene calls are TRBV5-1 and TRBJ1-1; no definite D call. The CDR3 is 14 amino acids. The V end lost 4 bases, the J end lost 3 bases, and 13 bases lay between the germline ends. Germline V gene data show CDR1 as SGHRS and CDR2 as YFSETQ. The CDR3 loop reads CASSHRSGDTEAFF. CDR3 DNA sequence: TGCGCCAGCAGCCACAGATCCGGTGACACTGAAGCTTTCTTT.

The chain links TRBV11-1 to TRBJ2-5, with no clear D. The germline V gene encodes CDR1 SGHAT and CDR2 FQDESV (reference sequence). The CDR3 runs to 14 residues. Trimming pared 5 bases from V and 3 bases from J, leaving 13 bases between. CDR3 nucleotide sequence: TGTGCCAGCAGCCCCAATGGTGCAGAAGAGACCCAGTACTTC. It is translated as CASSPNGAEETQYF.

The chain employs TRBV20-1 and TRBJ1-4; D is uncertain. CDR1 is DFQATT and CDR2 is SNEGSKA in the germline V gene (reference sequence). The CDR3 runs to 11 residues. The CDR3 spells CVTPGAEKLFF. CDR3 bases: TGCGTGACACCGGGTGCCGAAAAACTGTTTTTT.

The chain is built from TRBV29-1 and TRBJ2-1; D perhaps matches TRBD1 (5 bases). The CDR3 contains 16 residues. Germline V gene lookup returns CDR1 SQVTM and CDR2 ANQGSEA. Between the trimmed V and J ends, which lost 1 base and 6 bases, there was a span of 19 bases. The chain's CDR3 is CSVEVRTFGRGNEQFF. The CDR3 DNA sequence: TGCAGCGTTGAAGTCCGGACATTCGGACGTGGCAATGAGCAGTTCTTC.

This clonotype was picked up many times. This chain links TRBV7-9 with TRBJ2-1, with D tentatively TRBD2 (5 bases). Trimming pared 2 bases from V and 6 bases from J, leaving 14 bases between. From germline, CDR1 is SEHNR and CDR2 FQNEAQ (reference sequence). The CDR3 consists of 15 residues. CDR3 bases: TGTGCCAGCAGCTTATGGGCGGGTGGAGGCAATGAGCAGTTCTTC. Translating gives CASSLWAGGGNEQFF.

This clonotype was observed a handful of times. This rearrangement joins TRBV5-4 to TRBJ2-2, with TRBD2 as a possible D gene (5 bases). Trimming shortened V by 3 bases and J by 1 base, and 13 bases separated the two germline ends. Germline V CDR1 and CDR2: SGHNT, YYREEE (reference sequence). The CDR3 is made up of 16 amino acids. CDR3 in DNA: TGTGCCAGCAGCTCCTGGCCCAGCGGGAACACCGGGGAGCTGTTTTTT. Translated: CASSSWPSGNTGELFF.

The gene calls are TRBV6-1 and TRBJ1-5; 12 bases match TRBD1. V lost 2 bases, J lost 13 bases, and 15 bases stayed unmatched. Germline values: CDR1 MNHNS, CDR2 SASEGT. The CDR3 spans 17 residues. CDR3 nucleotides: TGTGCCAGCAGTGAATGGCCTCCGGGACAGGGGGCTCCGACACAGCATTTT. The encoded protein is CASSEWPPGQGAPTQHF.

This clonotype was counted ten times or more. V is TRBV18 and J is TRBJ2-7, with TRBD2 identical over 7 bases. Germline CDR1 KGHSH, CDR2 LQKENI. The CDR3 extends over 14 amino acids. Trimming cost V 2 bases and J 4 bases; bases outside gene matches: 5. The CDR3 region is CASSPGREPYEQYF. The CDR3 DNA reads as TGTGCCAGCTCACCAGGGCGGGAGCCGTACGAGCAGTACTTC.

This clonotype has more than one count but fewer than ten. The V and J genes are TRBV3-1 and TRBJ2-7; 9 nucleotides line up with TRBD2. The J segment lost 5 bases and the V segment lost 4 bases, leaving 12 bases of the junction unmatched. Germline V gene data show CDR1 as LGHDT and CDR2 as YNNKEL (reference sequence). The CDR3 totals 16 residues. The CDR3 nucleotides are TGTGCCAGCAGCCCCAACCGACTAGCGGAGGGAAACGAGCAGTACTTC. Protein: CASSPNRLAEGNEQYF.

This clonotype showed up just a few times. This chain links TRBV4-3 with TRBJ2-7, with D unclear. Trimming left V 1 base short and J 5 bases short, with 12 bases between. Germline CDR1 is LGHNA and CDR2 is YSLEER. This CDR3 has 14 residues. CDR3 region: CASSQVITDHEQYF. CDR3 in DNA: TGCGCCAGCAGCCAAGTTATCACCGACCACGAGCAGTACTTC.

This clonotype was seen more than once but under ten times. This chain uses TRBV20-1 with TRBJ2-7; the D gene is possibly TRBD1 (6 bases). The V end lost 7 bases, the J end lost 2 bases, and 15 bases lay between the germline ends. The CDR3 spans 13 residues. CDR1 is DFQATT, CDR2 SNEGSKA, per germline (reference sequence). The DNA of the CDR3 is TGCAGTGTACCGGAACAGGGCACCTACGAGCAGTACTTC. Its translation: CSVPEQGTYEQYF.

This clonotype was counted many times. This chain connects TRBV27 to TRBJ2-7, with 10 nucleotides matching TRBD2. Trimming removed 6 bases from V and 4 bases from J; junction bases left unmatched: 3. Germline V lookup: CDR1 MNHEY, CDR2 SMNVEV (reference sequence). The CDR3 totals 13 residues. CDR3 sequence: CASRSSGSYEQYF. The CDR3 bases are TGTGCCAGCAGATCTAGCGGGAGTTACGAGCAGTACTTC.

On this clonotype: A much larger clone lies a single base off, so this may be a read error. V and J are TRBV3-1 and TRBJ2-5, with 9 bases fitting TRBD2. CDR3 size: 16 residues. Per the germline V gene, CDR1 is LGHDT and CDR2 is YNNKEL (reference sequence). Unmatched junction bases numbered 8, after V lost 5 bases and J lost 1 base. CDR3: CASSFPSGDSQETQYF. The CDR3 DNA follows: TGTGCCAGCAGCTTCCCTAGCGGGGACAGCCAAGAGACCCAGTACTTC.

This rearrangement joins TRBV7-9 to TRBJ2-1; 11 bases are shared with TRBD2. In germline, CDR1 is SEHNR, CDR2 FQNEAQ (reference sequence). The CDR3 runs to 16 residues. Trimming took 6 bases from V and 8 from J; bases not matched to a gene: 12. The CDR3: CASRPTISGRADEQFF. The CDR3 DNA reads TGTGCCAGCAGACCAACTATTAGCGGGAGGGCCGATGAGCAGTTCTTC. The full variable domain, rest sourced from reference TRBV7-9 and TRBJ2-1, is DTGVSQNPRHKITKRGQNVTFRCDPISEHNRLYWYRQTLGQGPEFLTYFQNEAQLEKSRLLSDRFSAERPKGSFSTLEIQRTEQGDSAMYLCASRPTISGRADEQFFGPGTRLTVL.

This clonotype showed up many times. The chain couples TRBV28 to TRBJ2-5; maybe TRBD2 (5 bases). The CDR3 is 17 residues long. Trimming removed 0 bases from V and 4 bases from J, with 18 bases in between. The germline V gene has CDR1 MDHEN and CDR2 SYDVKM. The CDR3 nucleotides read TGTGCCAGCAGTTTATGGGACCTGAGAGGGTTGATAGAGACCCAGTACTTC. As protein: CASSLWDLRGLIETQYF.

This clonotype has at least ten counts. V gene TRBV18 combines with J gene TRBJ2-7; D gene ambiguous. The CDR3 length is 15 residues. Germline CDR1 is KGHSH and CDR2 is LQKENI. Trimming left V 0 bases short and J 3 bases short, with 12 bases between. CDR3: CASSPPGFSNYEQYF. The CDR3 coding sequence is TGTGCCAGCTCACCACCTGGGTTTTCGAACTACGAGCAGTACTTC.